Presented here are 23 T cell receptor beta chains from one specimen sequenced in a study of cytomegalovirus exposure and HLA in healthy donors (dated by TCRdb to the late 2010s). Library preparation was by the immunoSEQ multiplex PCR assay. The multiplex PCR relied on a mix of 60 forward primers for TCR Vbeta segments and 13 reverse primers for TCR Jbeta segments. The source is immuneACCESS, and TCRdb retained only in-frame sequences with V and J called. Part of the clones is not carried over; for the studies checked, unresolved V genes explain less than half of this, and the remainder is unexplained. In all, the sample holds under 200,000 clones, and approximately 84% of those were seen once. 3.8% of the sample is in the top ten clones. The sample consisted of PBMCs. These receptors all stem from a man aged 45-65 years in good health and CMV-seronegative.

The rearrangement uses TRBV15 and TRBJ2-2; 7 bases map to TRBD2. Germline values: CDR1 LNHNV, CDR2 YYDKDF (reference sequence). The ends lost 6 bases at V and 7 bases at J; junction bases unmatched: 5. The CDR3 consists of 13 residues. In DNA form, the CDR3 reads TGTGCCACCAGTCCGGGACTATACGGGGAGCTGTTTTTT. As protein: CATSPGLYGELFF.

The chain joins TRBV18 to TRBJ2-2; D is unresolved. V lost 3 bases and J lost 0, with 11 bases in between. The CDR3 loop spans 16 amino acids. The germline V gene encodes CDR1 KGHSH and CDR2 LQKENI. The CDR3 here is CASSPPTIANTGELFF. The CDR3 nucleotides read TGTGCCAGCTCACCTCCGACAATCGCGAACACCGGGGAGCTGTTTTTT. Full variable domain (missing parts from reference TRBV18 and TRBJ2-2): NAGVMQNPRHLVRRRGQEARLRCSPMKGHSHVYWYRQLPEEGLKFMVYLQKENIIDESGMPKERFSAEFPKEGPSILRIQQVVRGDSAAYFCASSPPTIANTGELFFGEGSRLTVL.

This clone was counted once. This rearrangement joins TRBV27 to TRBJ2-7; the match to TRBD2 covers 13 bases. From germline, CDR1 is MNHEY and CDR2 SMNVEV (reference sequence). The CDR3 loop spans 14 amino acids. J was trimmed by 10 bases and V by 2 bases; bases with no gene match: 5. The CDR3 spells CASSLALAGGLQYF. The CDR3 DNA is TGTGCCAGCAGTTTAGCACTAGCGGGGGGGCTACAGTACTTC.

This clone was seen only once. The germline gene is not matched at one end of the junction; a read error may be the cause. The rearrangement joins TRBV7-9 to TRBJ1-1; D remains ambiguous. The CDR3 contains 14 residues. The germline V gene has CDR1 SEHNR and CDR2 FQNEAQ (reference sequence). The CDR3: CSSSLGTLWQEAFF. In DNA, the CDR3 is TGTTCCAGCAGCTTAGGAACCCTCTGGCAGGAAGCTTTCTTT.

This clone was recorded a few times. This chain uses TRBV4-3 with TRBJ1-5; D not resolved. CDR3 length equals 14 residues. Trimming left V 0 bases short and J 4 bases short, with 7 bases between. CDR1 is LGHNA, CDR2 YSLEER, per germline. The CDR3 spells CASSQDRGNQPQHF. The CDR3 DNA is TGCGCCAGCAGCCAAGATCGAGGAAATCAGCCCCAGCATTTT.

CDR3 nucleotide sequence: TGTGCCAGCAGTTTCCAGGGTAGGGCCCAGTACTTC. It translates to CASSFQGRAQYF. The chain recombines TRBV5-4 with TRBJ2-5, with D perhaps matching TRBD1 (5 bases). The germline V and J ends were trimmed by 5 bases and 9 bases, with 14 bases remaining between them. Germline V gives CDR1 SGHNT, CDR2 YYREEE (reference sequence). This CDR3 contains 12 residues.

This clone was found once. The chain employs TRBV21-1 and TRBJ2-5; the DNA was not compared with TRBD2, the D call given in the table. The assigned J gene may be wrong: the sequence end matches TRBJ2-7 better. TRBV21-1 is a pseudogene segment. CDR3 length equals 16 residues. CDR3 DNA sequence: TGTGCCAGCAGCCTAATTAACGGGTCCCTGGAATACGAGCAGTACTTC. This codes for CASSLINGSLEYEQYF.

The chain links TRBV4-2 to TRBJ2-5; D might be TRBD2 (6 bases). Germline V lookup: CDR1 LGHNA, CDR2 YNFKEQ. This CDR3 has 13 amino acids. V was shortened by 4 bases and J by 1 base, with 7 bases between the two germline ends. CDR3: CASSPGVQETQYF. In DNA form, the CDR3 reads TGTGCCAGCAGCCCGGGGGTCCAAGAGACCCAGTACTTC.

This clone has only one observation. This chain connects TRBV5-1 to TRBJ1-3; weak D call: TRBD1 (5 bases). The ends were cut back, 0 bases at V and 4 bases at J, with 14 bases in the middle. The germline gives CDR1 SGHRS, CDR2 YFSETQ. The CDR3 length is 16 residues. CDR3 protein: CASSLVDRGSGNTIYF. CDR3 DNA: TGCGCCAGCAGCTTGGTTGACCGGGGGTCGGGAAACACCATATATTTT.

This chain links TRBV6-5 with TRBJ1-1; D gene unclear. Germline-derived CDR1 and CDR2 are MNHEY and SVGAGI. The length of the CDR3 is 14 residues. V lost 4 bases and J lost 1, with 10 bases in between. The CDR3 is CASSSGVRNTEAFF. The CDR3, as DNA: TGTGCCAGCAGTTCCGGGGTCCGGAACACTGAAGCTTTCTTT.

The rearrangement links TRBV5-8 to TRBJ1-5; D is ambiguous. This CDR3 comprises 13 residues. The V end lost 0 bases, the J end lost 9 bases, and 10 bases lay between the germline ends. Germline V gives CDR1 SGHTS, CDR2 YDEGEE. CDR3 in DNA: TGTGCCAGCAGCTTGGGGGAGGTCGGGCCCCAGCATTTT. Protein sequence: CASSLGEVGPQHF.

J is TRBJ2-3 and V is TRBV30; the D gene is possibly TRBD2 (6 bases). The length of the CDR3 is 14 residues. Germline V lookup: CDR1 GTSNPN, CDR2 SVGIG (reference sequence). Trimming stripped 4 bases from V and 6 bases from J, with 17 bases between. This chain's CDR3 is CAWTQGSGMDTQYF. The CDR3, as DNA: TGTGCCTGGACCCAGGGTAGCGGCATGGATACGCAGTATTTT.

The V call is TRBV18, the J call TRBJ1-2, with 7 positions matching TRBD1. There are 16 residues in the CDR3. Germline V CDR1 and CDR2: KGHSH, LQKENI. After removal of 0 bases from V and 2 bases from J, the junction contained 6 bases not matched to a gene. Written as DNA, the CDR3 is TGTGCCAGCTCACCACCCTCCGGGACAGCAAACTATGGCTACACCTTC. It is translated as CASSPPSGTANYGYTF.

This clone was detected a few times. The chain combines TRBV19 with TRBJ1-6, with 8 bases matching TRBD1. The germline CDR1 and CDR2 sequences are LNHDA and SQIVND (reference sequence). This CDR3 is 13 amino acids long. V was pared by 6 bases and J by 12 bases, with 7 bases of the junction left unmatched. Written as DNA, the CDR3 is TGTGCCAGTAGGGGACGGGACAGGCTACCCCTCCACTTT. This encodes CASRGRDRLPLHF.

This clone has only a few counts. This chain joins TRBV28 and TRBJ1-1; D may be TRBD1 (6 bases). Per germline, CDR1 MDHEN and CDR2 SYDVKM. V dropped 6 bases and J dropped 3 bases, with 14 bases sitting between them. This CDR3 contains 14 residues. In DNA, the CDR3 is TGTGCCAGCAGACCCCTCCAGGGGTACACTGAAGCTTTCTTT. The encoded protein is CASRPLQGYTEAFF. Supplemented by reference TRBV28 and TRBJ1-1, the full variable domain reads DVKVTQSSRYLVKRTGEKVFLECVQDMDHENMFWYRQDPGLGLRLIYFSYDVKMKEKGDIPEGYSVSREKKERFSLILESASTNQTSMYLCASRPLQGYTEAFFGQGTRLTVV.

The genes are TRBV7-2 and TRBJ1-2, with D possibly TRBD1 on 6 matching bases. The germline V gene has CDR1 SGHTA and CDR2 FQGNSA. With 1 base removed from V and 0 bases from J, the gap between germline ends came to 12 bases. The CDR3 runs to 16 residues. This CDR3 reads CASSLDDRRSNYGYTF. As DNA, the CDR3 is TGTGCCAGCAGCTTAGATGACAGGAGATCTAACTATGGCTACACCTTC.

This clone was seen more than once but under ten times. The gene calls are TRBV19 and TRBJ1-2, with 10 bases fitting TRBD1. Germline V gene lookup returns CDR1 LNHDA and CDR2 SQIVND (reference sequence). The CDR3 contains 14 residues. J was trimmed by 6 bases and V by 7 bases; bases with no gene match: 8. CDR3 DNA: TGTGCCAGTACCCTTCAGACAGGGGGCCATGGCTACACCTTC. Residues: CASTLQTGGHGYTF.

This clone appeared once. The chain combines TRBV11-1 with TRBJ1-2; no reliable D call. This CDR3 is 15 amino acids long. The V end was cut by 5 bases, the J end by 0 bases, with 13 bases between. CDR1 and CDR2 (germline): SGHAT, FQDESV (reference sequence). The CDR3 DNA reads TGTGCCAGCAGCCCAGTGGGAGCAGCTAACTATGGCTACACCTTC. It translates to CASSPVGAANYGYTF.

The CDR3 spells CALELARGGELFF. DNA of the CDR3: TGTGCCCTGGAGCTAGCCCGAGGGGGGGAGCTGTTTTTT. The rearrangement uses TRBV2 and TRBJ2-2; a weak D match, TRBD2 (5 bases). V dropped 11 bases and J dropped 8 bases, with 18 bases sitting between them. The CDR3 has 13 residues. Germline CDR1 and CDR2: SNHLY and FYNNEI.

The chain joins TRBV4-3 to TRBJ2-6, with TRBD1 identical over 9 bases. The germline gives CDR1 LGHNA, CDR2 YSLEER. V shed 0 bases, J shed 0 bases, and the junction held 9 bases outside the gene matches. The CDR3 consists of 20 residues. CDR3 sequence (DNA): TGCGCCAGCAGCCAAGATCATAGGACAGGGGCCGGCTCTGGGGCCAACGTCCTGACTTTC. Amino acid sequence: CASSQDHRTGAGSGANVLTF.

The rearrangement joins TRBV5-6 to TRBJ2-1, with TRBD2 matching 7 bases. The V gene end was trimmed by 4 bases and the J gene end by 3 bases; junction bases not matched to a gene: 10. The CDR3 totals 16 residues. Germline V gene sequence: CDR1 SGHDT, CDR2 YYEEEE. CDR3 amino acids: CASSHLVGTIYNEQFF. The DNA for the CDR3 is TGTGCCAGCAGCCATCTGGTCGGGACTATCTACAATGAGCAGTTCTTC.

V and J are TRBV12-5 and TRBJ1-1; possible D gene TRBD1, 6 bases. The V end was cut by 7 bases, the J end by 1 base, with 16 bases between. Germline V gene sequence: CDR1 LGHNT, CDR2 FRNRAP. CDR3 length: 15 amino acids. CDR3 loop: CASAPRWGPNTEAFF. The CDR3 bases are TGTGCTAGTGCTCCGCGGTGGGGGCCGAACACTGAAGCTTTCTTT.

The gene calls are TRBV5-1 and TRBJ2-5; 11 nucleotides align to TRBD1. CDR1 and CDR2 from the germline V gene are SGHRS and YFSETQ. This CDR3 spans 17 amino acids. V dropped 4 bases and J dropped 4; count of bases not matched to a gene: 12. CDR3 DNA sequence: TGCGCCAGCAGCACCCTGTCCGGGACAGGGGGTTCAGAGACCCAGTACTTC. Amino acids: CASSTLSGTGGSETQYF.